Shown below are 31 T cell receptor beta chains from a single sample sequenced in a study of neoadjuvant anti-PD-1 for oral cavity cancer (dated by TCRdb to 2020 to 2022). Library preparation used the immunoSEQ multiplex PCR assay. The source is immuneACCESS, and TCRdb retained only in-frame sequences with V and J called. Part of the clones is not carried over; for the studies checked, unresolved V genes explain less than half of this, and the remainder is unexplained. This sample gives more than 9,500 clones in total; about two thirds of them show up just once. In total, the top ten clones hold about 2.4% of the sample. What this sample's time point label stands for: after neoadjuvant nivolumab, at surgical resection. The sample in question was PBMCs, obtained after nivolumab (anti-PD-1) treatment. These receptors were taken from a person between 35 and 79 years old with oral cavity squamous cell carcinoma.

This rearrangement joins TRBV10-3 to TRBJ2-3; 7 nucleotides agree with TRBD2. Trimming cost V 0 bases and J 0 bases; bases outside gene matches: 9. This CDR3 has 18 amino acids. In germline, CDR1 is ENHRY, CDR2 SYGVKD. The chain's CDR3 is CAISESTGGGLSTDTQYF. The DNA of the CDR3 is TGTGCCATCAGTGAGTCGACCGGGGGAGGGCTGAGCACAGATACGCAGTATTTT.

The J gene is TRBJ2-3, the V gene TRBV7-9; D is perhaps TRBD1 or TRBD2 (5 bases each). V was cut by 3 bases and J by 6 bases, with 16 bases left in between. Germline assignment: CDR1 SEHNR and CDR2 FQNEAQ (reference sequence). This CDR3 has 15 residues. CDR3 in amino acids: CASSLRSGAGDTQYF. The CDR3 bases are TGTGCCAGCAGCTTGAGGTCCGGGGCAGGGGATACGCAGTATTTT.

This CDR3 reads CASSATEIFYGYTF. CDR3 DNA sequence: TGTGCCAGCAGCGCCACCGAAATTTTCTATGGCTACACCTTC. The gene calls are TRBV7-9 and TRBJ1-2; D is uncertain. V lost 5 bases, J lost 4 bases, and 14 bases lay in between. The CDR3 sequence is 14 residues long. CDR1 is SEHNR, CDR2 FQNEAQ, per germline (reference sequence).

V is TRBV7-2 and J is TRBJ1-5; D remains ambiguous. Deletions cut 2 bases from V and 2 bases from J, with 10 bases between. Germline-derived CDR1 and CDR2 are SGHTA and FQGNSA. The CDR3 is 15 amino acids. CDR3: CASSLKGVGNQPQHF. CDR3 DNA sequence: TGTGCCAGCAGCTTAAAAGGAGTCGGCAATCAGCCCCAGCATTTT. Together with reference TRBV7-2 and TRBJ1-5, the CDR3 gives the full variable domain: GAGVSQSPSNKVTEKGKDVELRCDPISGHTALYWYRQSLGQGLEFLIYFQGNSAPDKSGLPSDRFSAERTGGSVSTLTIQRTQQEDSAVYLCASSLKGVGNQPQHFGDGTRLSIL.

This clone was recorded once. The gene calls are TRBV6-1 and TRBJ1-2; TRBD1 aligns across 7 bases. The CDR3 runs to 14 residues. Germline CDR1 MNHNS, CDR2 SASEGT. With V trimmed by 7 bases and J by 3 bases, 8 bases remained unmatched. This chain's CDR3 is CASTPGQRDYGYTF. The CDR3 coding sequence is TGTGCCAGCACTCCGGGACAGAGAGACTATGGCTACACCTTC.

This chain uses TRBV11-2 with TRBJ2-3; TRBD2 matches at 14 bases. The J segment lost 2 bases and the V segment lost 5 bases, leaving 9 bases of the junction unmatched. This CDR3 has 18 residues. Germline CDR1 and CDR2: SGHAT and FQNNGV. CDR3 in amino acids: CASSPGTSGRIATDTQYF. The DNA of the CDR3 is TGTGCCAGCAGCCCCGGGACTAGCGGGAGAATTGCCACAGATACGCAGTATTTT. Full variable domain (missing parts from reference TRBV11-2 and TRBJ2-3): EAGVAQSPRYKIIEKRQSVAFWCNPISGHATLYWYQQILGQGPKLLIQFQNNGVVDDSQLPKDRFSAERLKGVDSTLKIQPAKLEDSAVYLCASSPGTSGRIATDTQYFGPGTRLTVL.

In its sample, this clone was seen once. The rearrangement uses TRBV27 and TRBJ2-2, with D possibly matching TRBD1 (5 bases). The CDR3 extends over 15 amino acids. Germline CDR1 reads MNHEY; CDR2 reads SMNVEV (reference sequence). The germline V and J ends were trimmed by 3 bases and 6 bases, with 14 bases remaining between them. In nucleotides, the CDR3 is TGTGCCAGCAGTTTCAGGGCGGATGGGTCCGGGGAGCTGTTTTTT. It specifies CASSFRADGSGELFF.

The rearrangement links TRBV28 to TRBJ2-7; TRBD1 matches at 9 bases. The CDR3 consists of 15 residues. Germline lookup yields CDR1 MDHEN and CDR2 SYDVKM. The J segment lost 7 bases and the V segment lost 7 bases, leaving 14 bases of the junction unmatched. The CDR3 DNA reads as TGTGCCAGCAAATCCCCAACAGGGGGCCTGGGGGAGCAGTACTTC. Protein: CASKSPTGGLGEQYF.

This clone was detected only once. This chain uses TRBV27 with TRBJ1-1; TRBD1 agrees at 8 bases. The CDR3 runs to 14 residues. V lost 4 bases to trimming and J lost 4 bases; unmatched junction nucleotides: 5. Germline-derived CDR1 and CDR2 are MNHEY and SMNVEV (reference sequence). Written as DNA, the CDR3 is TGTGCCAGCAGTTATACAGGGGGAGGCACTGAAGCTTTCTTT. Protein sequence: CASSYTGGGTEAFF.

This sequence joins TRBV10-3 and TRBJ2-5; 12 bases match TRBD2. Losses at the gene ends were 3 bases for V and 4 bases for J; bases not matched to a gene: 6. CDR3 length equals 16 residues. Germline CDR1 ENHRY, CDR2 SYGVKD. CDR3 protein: CAISDSPSGGAETQYF. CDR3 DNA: TGTGCCATCAGTGATAGTCCTAGCGGGGGGGCAGAGACCCAGTACTTC.

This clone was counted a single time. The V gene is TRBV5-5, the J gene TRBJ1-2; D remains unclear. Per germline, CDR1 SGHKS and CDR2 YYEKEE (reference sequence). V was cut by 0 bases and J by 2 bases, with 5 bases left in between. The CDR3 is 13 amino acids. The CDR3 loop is CASSLAANYGYTF. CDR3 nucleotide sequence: TGTGCCAGCAGCTTGGCGGCGAACTATGGCTACACCTTC.

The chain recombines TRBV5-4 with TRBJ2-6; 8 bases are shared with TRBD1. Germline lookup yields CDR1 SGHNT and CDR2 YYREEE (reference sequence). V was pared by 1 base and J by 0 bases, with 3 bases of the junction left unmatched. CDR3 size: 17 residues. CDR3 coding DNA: TGTGCCAGCAGCTTGAACAGGGGGACCTCTGGGGCCAACGTCCTGACTTTC. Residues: CASSLNRGTSGANVLTF.

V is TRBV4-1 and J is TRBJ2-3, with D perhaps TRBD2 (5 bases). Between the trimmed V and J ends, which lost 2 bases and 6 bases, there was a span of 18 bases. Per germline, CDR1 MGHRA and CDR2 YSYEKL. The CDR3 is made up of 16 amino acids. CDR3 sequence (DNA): TGCGCCAGCAGCCAACCCAGCGGCATCAGCCCCGATACGCAGTATTTT. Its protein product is CASSQPSGISPDTQYF.

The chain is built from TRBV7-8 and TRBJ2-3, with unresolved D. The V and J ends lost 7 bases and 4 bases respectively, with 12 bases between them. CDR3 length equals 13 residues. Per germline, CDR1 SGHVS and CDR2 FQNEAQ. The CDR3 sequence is CASTPGPADTQYF. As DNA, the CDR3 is TGTGCCAGCACCCCTGGGCCGGCAGATACGCAGTATTTT.

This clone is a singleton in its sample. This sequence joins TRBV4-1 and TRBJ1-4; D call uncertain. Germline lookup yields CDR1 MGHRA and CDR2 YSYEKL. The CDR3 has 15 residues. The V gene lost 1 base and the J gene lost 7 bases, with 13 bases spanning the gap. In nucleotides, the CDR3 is TGCGCCAGCAGCCAAGTAGGTAGTGCAGCTGAAAAACTGTTTTTT. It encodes CASSQVGSAAEKLFF.

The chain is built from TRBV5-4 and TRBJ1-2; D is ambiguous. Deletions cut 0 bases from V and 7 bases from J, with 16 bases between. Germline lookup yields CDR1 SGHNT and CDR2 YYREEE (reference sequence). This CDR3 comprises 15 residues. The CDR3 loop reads CASSLAGGSFAGYTF. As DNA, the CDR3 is TGTGCCAGCAGCTTGGCAGGCGGCAGCTTTGCTGGCTACACCTTC.

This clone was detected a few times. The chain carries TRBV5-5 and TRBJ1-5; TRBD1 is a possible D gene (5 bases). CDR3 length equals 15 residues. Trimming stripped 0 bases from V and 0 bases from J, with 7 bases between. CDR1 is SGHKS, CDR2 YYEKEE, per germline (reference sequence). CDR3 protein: CASSLGQYSNQPQHF. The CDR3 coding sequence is TGTGCCAGCAGCTTGGGACAGTATAGCAATCAGCCCCAGCATTTT.

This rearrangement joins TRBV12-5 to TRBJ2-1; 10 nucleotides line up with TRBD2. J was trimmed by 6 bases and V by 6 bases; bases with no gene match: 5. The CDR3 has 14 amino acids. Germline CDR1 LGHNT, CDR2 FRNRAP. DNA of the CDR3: TGTGCTAGTGGGCCGGGACTAGCGCGCAATGAGCAGTTCTTC. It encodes CASGPGLARNEQFF.

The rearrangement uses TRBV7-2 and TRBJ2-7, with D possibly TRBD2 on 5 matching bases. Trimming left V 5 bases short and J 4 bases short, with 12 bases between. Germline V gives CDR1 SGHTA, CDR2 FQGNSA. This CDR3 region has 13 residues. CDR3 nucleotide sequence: TGTGCCAGCAGCCCTTTGTCGGGGTACGAGCAGTACTTC. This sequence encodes CASSPLSGYEQYF.

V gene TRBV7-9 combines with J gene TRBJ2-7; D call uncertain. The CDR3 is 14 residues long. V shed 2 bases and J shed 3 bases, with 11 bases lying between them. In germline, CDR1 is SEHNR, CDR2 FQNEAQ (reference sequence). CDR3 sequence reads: CASSLSGASYEQYF. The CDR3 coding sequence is TGTGCCAGCAGCTTATCTGGCGCCAGCTACGAGCAGTACTTC.

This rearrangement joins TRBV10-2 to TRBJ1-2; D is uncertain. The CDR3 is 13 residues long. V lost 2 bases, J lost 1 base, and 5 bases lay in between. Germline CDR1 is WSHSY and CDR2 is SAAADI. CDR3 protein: CASSEIVNYGYTF. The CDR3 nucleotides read TGCGCCAGCAGTGAGATAGTTAACTATGGCTACACCTTC.

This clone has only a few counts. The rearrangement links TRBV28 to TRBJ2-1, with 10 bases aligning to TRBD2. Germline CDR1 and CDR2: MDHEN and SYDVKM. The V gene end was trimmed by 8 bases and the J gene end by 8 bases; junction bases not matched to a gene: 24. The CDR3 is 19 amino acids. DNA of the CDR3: TGTGCCAGCTCGCCCGGGTGGAGGAGAGCGGGAGGGCCTAAGGATGAGCAGTTCTTC. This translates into CASSPGWRRAGGPKDEQFF.

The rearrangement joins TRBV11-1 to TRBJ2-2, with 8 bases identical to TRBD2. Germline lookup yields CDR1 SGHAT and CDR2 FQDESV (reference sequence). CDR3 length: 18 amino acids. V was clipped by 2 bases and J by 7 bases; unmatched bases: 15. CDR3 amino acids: CASSLSSSGGPQSGELFF. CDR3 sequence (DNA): TGTGCCAGCAGCTTATCCTCCAGCGGGGGACCTCAGAGCGGGGAGCTGTTTTTT.

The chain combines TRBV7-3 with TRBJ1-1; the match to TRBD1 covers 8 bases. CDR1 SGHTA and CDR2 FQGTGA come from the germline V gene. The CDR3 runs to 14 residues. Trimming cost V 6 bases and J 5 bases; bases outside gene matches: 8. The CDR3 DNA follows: TGTGCCAGCAGTAGAGGACAGGGTCGTACTGAAGCTTTCTTT. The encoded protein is CASSRGQGRTEAFF.

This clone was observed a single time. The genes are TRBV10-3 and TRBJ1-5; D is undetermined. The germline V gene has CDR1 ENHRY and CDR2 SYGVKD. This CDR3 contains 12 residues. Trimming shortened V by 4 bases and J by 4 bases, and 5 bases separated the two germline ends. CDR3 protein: CAISGQNQPQHF. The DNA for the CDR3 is TGTGCCATCAGTGGTCAAAATCAGCCCCAGCATTTT.

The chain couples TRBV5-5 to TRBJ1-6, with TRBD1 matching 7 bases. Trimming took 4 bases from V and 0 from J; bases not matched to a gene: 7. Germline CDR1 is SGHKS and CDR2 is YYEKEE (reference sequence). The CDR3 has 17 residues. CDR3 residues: CASSLKTGSSYNSPLHF. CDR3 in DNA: TGTGCCAGCAGCCTGAAGACAGGGAGCTCCTATAATTCACCCCTCCACTTT. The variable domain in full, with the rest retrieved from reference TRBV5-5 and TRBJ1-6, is DAGVTQSPTHLIKTRGQQVTLRCSPISGHKSVSWYQQVLGQGPQFIFQYYEKEERGRGNFPDRFSARQFPNYSSELNVNALLLGDSALYLCASSLKTGSSYNSPLHFGNGTRLTVT.

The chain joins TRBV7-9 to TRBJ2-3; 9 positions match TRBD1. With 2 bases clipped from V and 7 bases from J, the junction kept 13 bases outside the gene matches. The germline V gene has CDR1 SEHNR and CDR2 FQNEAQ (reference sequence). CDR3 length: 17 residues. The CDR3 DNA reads TGTGCCAGCAGCTTAAACCCGTGGGACAGGGATAGTCATACGCAGTATTTT. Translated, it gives CASSLNPWDRDSHTQYF.

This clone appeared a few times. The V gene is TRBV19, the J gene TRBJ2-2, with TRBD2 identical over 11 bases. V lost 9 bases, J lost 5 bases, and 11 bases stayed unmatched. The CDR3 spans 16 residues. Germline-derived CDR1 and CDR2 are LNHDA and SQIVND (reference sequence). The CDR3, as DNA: TGTGCCAGCCAAAATAGCGGGAGGGCCTTGACCGGGGAGCTGTTTTTT. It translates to CASQNSGRALTGELFF.

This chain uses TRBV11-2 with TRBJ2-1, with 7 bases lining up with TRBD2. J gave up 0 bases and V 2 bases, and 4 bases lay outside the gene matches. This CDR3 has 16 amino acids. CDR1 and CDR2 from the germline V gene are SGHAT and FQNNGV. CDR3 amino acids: CASSLLGGTSYNEQFF. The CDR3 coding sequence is TGTGCCAGCAGCTTACTGGGGGGGACCTCCTACAATGAGCAGTTCTTC.

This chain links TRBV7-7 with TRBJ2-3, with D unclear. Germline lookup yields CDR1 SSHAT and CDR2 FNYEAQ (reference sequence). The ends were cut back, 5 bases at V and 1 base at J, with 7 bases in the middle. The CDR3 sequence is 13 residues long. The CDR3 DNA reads TGTGCCAGCAGCCTCATTGGCACAGATACGCAGTATTTT. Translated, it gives CASSLIGTDTQYF. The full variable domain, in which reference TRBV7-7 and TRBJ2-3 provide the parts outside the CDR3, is GAGVSQSPRYKVTKRGQDVTLRCDPISSHATLYWYQQALGQGPEFLTYFNYEAQPDKSGLPSDRFSAERPEGSISTLTIQRTEQRDSAMYRCASSLIGTDTQYFGPGTRLTVL.

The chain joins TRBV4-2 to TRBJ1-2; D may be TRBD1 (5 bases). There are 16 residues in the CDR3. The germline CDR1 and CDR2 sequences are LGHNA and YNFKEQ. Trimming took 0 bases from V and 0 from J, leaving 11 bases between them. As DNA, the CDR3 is TGTGCCAGCAGCCAAGATTACGGGGGGGCTAACTATGGCTACACCTTC. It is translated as CASSQDYGGANYGYTF.